Listed below are T cell receptor beta chains from one sample, sequenced in a study of cytomegalovirus exposure and HLA in healthy donors. This table comes from immunoSEQ multiplex PCR, and its TCRdb copy is limited to in-frame clones, with some not included. Of 95,000 to 110,000 clones listed, about three quarters are singletons. Material for sequencing was PBMCs. The receptor set was obtained from a man aged 30-40 years in good health and CMV-seronegative. Both conserved end residues are part of each CDR3. The order of the fields is D gene, V gene, clone size, J gene, CDR3 DNA, CDR3 protein. A D gene is named only where the DNA matches it firmly. For some rows the clone size is stated as once, few or many, or as a class when expanded; others skip it.

>TRBD2|TRBV5-1|few|TRBJ2-3
TGCGCCAGCAGCTTGACTAGCGGGAGCCCCACAGATACGCAGTATTTT
CASSLTSGSPTDTQYF
>NA|TRBV28|NA|TRBJ2-2
TGTGCCAGCAGACAGGGTCGCGGGGAGCTGTTTTTT
CASRQGRGELFF
>TRBD2|TRBV29-1|NA|TRBJ2-1
TGCAGCGTTGAAGATATCCGGGAGGGCGATATCGATGAGCAGTTCTTC
CSVEDIREGDIDEQFF
>TRBD2|TRBV5-1|NA|TRBJ2-5
TGCGCCAGCAGCAATGGAGCGGGGGCCCAAGAGACCCAGTACTTC
CASSNGAGAQETQYF
>TRBD2|TRBV27|many|TRBJ2-7
TGTGCCAGCAGTTCATACCTTGGACTAGCAAACGAGCAGTACTTC
CASSSYLGLANEQYF
>NA|TRBV19|NA|TRBJ2-2
TGTGCCAGTAGTATTGCCAACTCTAACACCGGGGAGCTGTTTTTT
CASSIANSNTGELFF
>TRBD2|TRBV5-1|few|TRBJ2-3
TGCGCCAGCAGCTCCCTAGCGGGTGGCACAGATACGCAGTATTTT
CASSSLAGGTDTQYF
>TRBD2|TRBV18|NA|TRBJ2-7
TGTGCCAGCTCCGAGGGACTAGCGGTCTACGAGCAGTACTTC
CASSEGLAVYEQYF
>TRBD1|TRBV6-4|few|TRBJ2-2
TGTGCCAGCAGTGACTCGAGACAGGGGTTTTCCGGGGAGCTGTTTTTT
CASSDSRQGFSGELFF
>TRBD2|TRBV7-9|NA|TRBJ2-7
TGTGCCAGCAGCTCCCGGGGGGAGATCTCCGAGCAGTACTTC
CASSSRGEISEQYF
>NA|TRBV10-3|NA|TRBJ2-7
TGTGCCATCAGTGGTATCGGTTCCTACGAGCAGTACTTC
CAISGIGSYEQYF
>TRBD1|TRBV2|few|TRBJ1-1
TGTGCCAGCTCCCGGACAGGGGCCACTGAAGCTTTCTTT
CASSRTGATEAFF
>NA|TRBV15|NA|TRBJ2-1
TGTGCCACCAGCAGAGGGACTGCGCTTAGGCTAGAGCAGTTCTTC
CATSRGTALRLEQFF
>TRBD2|TRBV6-1|NA|TRBJ2-2
TGTGCCAGCAGTGTGACTAGCGGGAACACCGGGGAGCTGTTTTTT
CASSVTSGNTGELFF
>TRBD1|TRBV29-1|NA|TRBJ1-4
TGCAGCGTTATACAGGGGGCGCCTGAAAAACTGTTTTTT
CSVIQGAPEKLFF
>TRBD2|TRBV2|NA|TRBJ2-7
TGTGCCAGCAGTGAGACGGGACTAGCGGGTCGAGCCAATTTATACGAGCAGTACTTC
CASSETGLAGRANLYEQYF
>NA|TRBV5-6|NA|TRBJ1-4
TGTGCCAGCAGCTTGGGTGGCGAAAAACTGTTTTTT
CASSLGGEKLFF
>TRBD1|TRBV11-2|few|TRBJ1-2
TGTGCCAGCAGCTCGGACAGGGCGGAGAGGAACGCAGTGACCTTC
CASSSDRAERNAVTF
>NA|TRBV13|NA|TRBJ2-1
TGTGCCAGCATGGCAGACTTGTACAATGAGCAGTTCTTC
CASMADLYNEQFF
>NA|TRBV6-1|NA|TRBJ2-2
TGTGCCAGCAGTGCTTCCAGCCAGGGCGGGGAGCTGTTTTTT
CASSASSQGGELFF
>NA|TRBV4-1|NA|TRBJ2-3
TGCGCCAGCAGCCAAGATATTTTAGAAGATACGCAGTATTTT
CASSQDILEDTQYF
>TRBD1|TRBV4-1|few|TRBJ2-1
TGCGCCAGCAGCCAAGATAGAGTAGGGGGCCTTTACAATGAGCAGTTCTTC
CASSQDRVGGLYNEQFF
>NA|TRBV5-8|NA|TRBJ1-5
TGTGCCAGCAGCTTGAGCGGAAATCAGCCCCAGCATTTT
CASSLSGNQPQHF
>TRBD1|TRBV6-1|NA|TRBJ2-3
TGTGCCAGCCAGGGGGCCCAGAGCACAGATACGCAGTATTTT
CASQGAQSTDTQYF
>TRBD2|TRBV7-6|NA|TRBJ2-3
TGTGCCAGCAGCAAGGGACTAGCGGTTTTCACAGATACGCAGTATTTT
CASSKGLAVFTDTQYF
>TRBD1|TRBV4-1|NA|TRBJ1-6
TGCGCCAGCAGCCAACGACCGCCCACCGGACAGGTCGCTAATTCACCCCTCCACTTT
CASSQRPPTGQVANSPLHF
>NA|TRBV5-6|NA|TRBJ2-4
TGTGCCAGCTCCGTAGATCTTGTAAACATTCAGTACTTC
CASSVDLVNIQYF